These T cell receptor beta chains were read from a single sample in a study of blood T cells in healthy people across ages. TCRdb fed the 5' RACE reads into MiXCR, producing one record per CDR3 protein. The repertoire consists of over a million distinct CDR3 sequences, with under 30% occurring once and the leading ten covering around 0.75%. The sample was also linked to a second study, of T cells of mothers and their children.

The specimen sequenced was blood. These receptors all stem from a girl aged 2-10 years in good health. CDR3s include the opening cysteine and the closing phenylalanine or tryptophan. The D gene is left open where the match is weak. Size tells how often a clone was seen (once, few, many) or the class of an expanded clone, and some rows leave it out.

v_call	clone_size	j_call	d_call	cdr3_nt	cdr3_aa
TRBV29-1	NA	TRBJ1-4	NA	TGCAGCGTTGTAGATAATACCGAAGAACTGTTTTTT	CSVVDNTEELFF
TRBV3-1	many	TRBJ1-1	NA	TGTGCCAGCAGCCCCCTAGGGGACACTGAAGCTTTCTTT	CASSPLGDTEAFF
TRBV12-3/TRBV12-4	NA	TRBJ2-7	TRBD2	TGTGCCAGCAGTTGGACTAGCGGGAGGTACGAGCAGTACTTC	CASSWTSGRYEQYF
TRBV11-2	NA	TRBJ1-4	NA	TGTGCCAGCAGCTTAGGACAGGTTCTCGGTAATGAAAAACTGTTTTTT	CASSLGQVLGNEKLFF
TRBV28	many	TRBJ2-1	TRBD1	TGTGCCAGCAGTGCTCCGGGACAGGGGTTCAATGAGCAGTTCTTC	CASSAPGQGFNEQFF
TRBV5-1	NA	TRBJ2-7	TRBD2	TGCGCCAGCAGCTCGGGACTAGCGGGATATCCCTACTACGAGCAGTACTTC	CASSSGLAGYPYYEQYF
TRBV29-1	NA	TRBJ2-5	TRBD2	TGCAGCGTTGAAGGACCAGCGGGAGATGGAGAGACCCAGTACTTC	CSVEGPAGDGETQYF
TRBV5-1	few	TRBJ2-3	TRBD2	TGCGCCAGCAGCTTGTGGCGGGAGGGCGAAGATACGCAGTATTTT	CASSLWREGEDTQYF
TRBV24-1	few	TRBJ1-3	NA	TGTGCCACCAGGAGCTCTGGAAACACCATATATTTT	CATRSSGNTIYF
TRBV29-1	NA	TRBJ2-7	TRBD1	TGCAGCGTTGAAACGGGACAGAGGGAGCAGTACTTC	CSVETGQREQYF
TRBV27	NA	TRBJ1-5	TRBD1	TGTGCCAGCAGTTTGCGGCCGCCGGGGGACAGGGGGACAAATCAGCCCCAGCATTTT	CASSLRPPGDRGTNQPQHF
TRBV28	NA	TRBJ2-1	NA	TGTGCCAGCAGCCCGGACAGTTCCACCTACAATGAGCAGCTCTTC	CASSPDSSTYNEQLF
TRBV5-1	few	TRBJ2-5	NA	TGCGCCAGCAGCCCCCGGGATACCAAGGGGACCCAGTACTTC	CASSPRDTKGTQYF
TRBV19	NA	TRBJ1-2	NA	TGTGCCAGTACCGCGATAACCAGGACACGGAACTATGGCTACACCTTC	CASTAITRTRNYGYTF
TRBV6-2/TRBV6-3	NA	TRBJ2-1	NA	TGTGCCAGCAGCCGGGATTTAGCCTACAATGAGCAGTTCTTC	CASSRDLAYNEQFF
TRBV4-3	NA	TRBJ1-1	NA	TGCGCCAGCAGCTCACGGGGGATAGGGACTGAAGCTTTCTTT	CASSSRGIGTEAFF
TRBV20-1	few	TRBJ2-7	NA	TGCAGTGCCCAGGGGGGATTAGACGAGCAGTACTTC	CSAQGGLDEQYF
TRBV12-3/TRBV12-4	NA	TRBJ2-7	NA	TGTGCCAGCAGTTTACTAATCAACGAGCAGTACTTC	CASSLLINEQYF
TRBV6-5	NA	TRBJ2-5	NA	TGTGCCAGCAGTTCAAGGACAAGTCAAGAGACCCAGTACTTC	CASSSRTSQETQYF
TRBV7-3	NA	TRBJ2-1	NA	TGTGCCAGCAGCTTAACCCCAGCGGAATTTAACAATGAGCAGTTCTTC	CASSLTPAEFNNEQFF
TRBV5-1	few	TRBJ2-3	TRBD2	TGCGCCAGCAGCTTGCCTAGCGGGAACACAGATACGCAGTATTTT	CASSLPSGNTDTQYF
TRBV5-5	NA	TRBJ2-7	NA	TGTGCCAGCAGGGGCTATGATGCTAACGAGCAGTACTTC	CASRGYDANEQYF
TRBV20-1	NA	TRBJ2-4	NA	TGCAGTGCTAGAGCCAACTCCCTAGGGGCCCCGAATGACATTCAGTACTTC	CSARANSLGAPNDIQYF
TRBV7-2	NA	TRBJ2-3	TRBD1	TGTGCCAGCAGCTTAGGGACAGGGGCTGGCACAGATACGCAGTATTTT	CASSLGTGAGTDTQYF
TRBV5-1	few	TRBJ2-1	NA	TGCGCCAGCGATGATTTCGAGGGTATCCTTTTGCATGAGCAGTTCTTC	CASDDFEGILLHEQFF
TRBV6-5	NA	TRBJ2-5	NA	TGTGCCAGCAGTTATCGGGACATCGAAGAGACCCAGTACTTC	CASSYRDIEETQYF
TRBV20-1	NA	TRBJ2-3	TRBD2	TGCAGTGCTAGAGGAAGCGCGGGAGTATCAGATACGCAGTATTTT	CSARGSAGVSDTQYF
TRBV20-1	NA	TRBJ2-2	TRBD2	TGCAGTGCTTCCCCTAGCGGGGACCACGGGGAGCTGTTTTTT	CSASPSGDHGELFF
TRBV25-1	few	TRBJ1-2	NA	TGTGCCAGCAGTGAATGGGATGGCTACACCTTC	CASSEWDGYTF
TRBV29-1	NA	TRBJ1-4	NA	TGCAGCGTCAGGGGTGAGAATGAAAAACTGTTTTTT	CSVRGENEKLFF
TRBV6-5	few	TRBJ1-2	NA	TGTGCCAGCAGCGTACTACAGGGTATATATGGCTACACCTTC	CASSVLQGIYGYTF
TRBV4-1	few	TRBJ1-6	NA	TGCGCCAGCAGCCAAGACAGGTCCTACGGGTCACCCCTCCACTTT	CASSQDRSYGSPLHF
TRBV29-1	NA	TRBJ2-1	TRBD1	TGCAGCGTTGTAGGACAGGACAATGAGCAGTTCTTC	CSVVGQDNEQFF
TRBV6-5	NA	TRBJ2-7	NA	TGTGCCAGCAGTTACCGGTGGACTGGCGGCGCCCTGATGGAGCAGTACTTC	CASSYRWTGGALMEQYF
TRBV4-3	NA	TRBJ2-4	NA	TGCGCCAGCAGCCAAGATCAGGGCCCATTGGAAAACATTCAGTGCTTC	CASSQDQGPLENIQCF
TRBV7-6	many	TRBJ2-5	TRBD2	TGTGCCAGCAGCAACGGACTAGCGGGGGGCTACTTACAAGAGACCCAGTACTTC	CASSNGLAGGYLQETQYF
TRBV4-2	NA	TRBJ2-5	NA	TGTGCCAGCAGCCAAGATCAGGACCAAGAGACCCAGTACTTC	CASSQDQDQETQYF
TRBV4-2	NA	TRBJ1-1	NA	TGTGCCAGCAGCCAAGGAGACAGGTTAAACACTGAAGCTTTCTTT	CASSQGDRLNTEAFF
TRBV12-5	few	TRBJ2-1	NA	TGTGCTAGTGGTTTCATTGGACAGTATTACAATGAGCAGTTCTTC	CASGFIGQYYNEQFF
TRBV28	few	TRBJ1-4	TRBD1	TGTGCCAGCAGCCCTTATAGTGGGGGCCTCGGGACAGGACCGGTAAAACTGTTTTTT	CASSPYSGGLGTGPVKLFF
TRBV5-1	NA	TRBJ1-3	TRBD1	TGCGCCAGCAGCTCCTGGACAGGACGTCAGGGAAACACCATATATTTT	CASSSWTGRQGNTIYF
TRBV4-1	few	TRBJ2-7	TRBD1	TGCGCCAGCAGTAAGTGGACAGGGTCCTACGAGCAGTACTTC	CASSKWTGSYEQYF
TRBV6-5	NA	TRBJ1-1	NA	TGTGCCGCCTTCAATCAAGGGGTGGAGAACACTGAAGCTTTCTTT	CAAFNQGVENTEAFF
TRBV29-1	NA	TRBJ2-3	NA	TGCAGCGTTGGAGGGGGGGATGGAGATACGCAGTATTTT	CSVGGGDGDTQYF
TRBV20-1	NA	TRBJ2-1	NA	TGCAGTCTTTTAGGGCATGAGCAGTTCTTC	CSLLGHEQFF
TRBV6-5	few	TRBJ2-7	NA	TGTGCCAGCAACCCCTTCTTGGGCTCGGGCGAGCAGTACTTC	CASNPFLGSGEQYF
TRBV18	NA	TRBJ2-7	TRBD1	TGTGCCAGCTCACAAGGACAGGGCGAGCAGTACTTC	CASSQGQGEQYF
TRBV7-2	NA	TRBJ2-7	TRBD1	TGTGCCAGCAGTTGGACACCGGGACAGAGTACCTACGAGCAGTACTTC	CASSWTPGQSTYEQYF
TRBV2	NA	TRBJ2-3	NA	TGTGCCAGCTCCAGGACCCCCGGCACAGATACGCAGTATTTT	CASSRTPGTDTQYF
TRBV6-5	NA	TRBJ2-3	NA	TGTACCAGCAGTTACTCGACCCTGCCAGATACGCAGTATTTT	CTSSYSTLPDTQYF
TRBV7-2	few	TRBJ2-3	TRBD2	TGTGCCAGCAGCTTAGAGACTAGCGGACGATGGACAGATACGCAGTATTTT	CASSLETSGRWTDTQYF
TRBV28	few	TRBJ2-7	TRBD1	TGTGCCAGCAGTTTATCGGCAGGGGGCCGGTACGAGCAGTACTTC	CASSLSAGGRYEQYF